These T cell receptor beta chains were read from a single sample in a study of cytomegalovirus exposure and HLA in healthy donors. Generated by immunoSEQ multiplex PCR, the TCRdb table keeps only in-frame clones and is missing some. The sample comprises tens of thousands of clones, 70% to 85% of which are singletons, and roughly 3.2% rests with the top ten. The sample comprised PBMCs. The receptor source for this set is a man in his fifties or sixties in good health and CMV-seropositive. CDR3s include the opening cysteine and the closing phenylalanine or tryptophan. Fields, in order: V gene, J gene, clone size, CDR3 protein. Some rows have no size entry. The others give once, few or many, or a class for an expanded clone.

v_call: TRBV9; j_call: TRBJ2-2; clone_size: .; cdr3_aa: CASSVGRGTGELFF
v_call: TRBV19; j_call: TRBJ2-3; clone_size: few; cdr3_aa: CASSRAGGTSTDTQYF
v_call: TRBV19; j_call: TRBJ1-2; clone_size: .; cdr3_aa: CASNSHGFSYGYTF
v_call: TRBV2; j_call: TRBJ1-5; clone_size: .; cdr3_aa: CASSEGGPPQHF
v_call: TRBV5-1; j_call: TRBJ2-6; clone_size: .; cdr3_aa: CASSQQGTGANVLTF
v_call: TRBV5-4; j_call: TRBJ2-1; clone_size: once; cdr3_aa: CASSYPPREAYNEQFF
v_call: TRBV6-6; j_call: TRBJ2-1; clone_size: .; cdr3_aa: CASSYTSYNEQFF
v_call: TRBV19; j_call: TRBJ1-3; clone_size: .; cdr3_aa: CASRNPIRGVSGNTIYF
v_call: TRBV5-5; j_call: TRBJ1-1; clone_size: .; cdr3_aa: CASSSVLNTEAFF
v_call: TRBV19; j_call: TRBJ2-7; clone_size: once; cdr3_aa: CATGTSGPYEQYF
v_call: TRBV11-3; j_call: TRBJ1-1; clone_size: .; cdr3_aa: CASSRRVSGAFF
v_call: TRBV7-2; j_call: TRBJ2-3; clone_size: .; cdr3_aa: CASSLDRTSGTDTQYF
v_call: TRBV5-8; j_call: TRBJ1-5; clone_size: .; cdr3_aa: CASERESLGNQPQHF
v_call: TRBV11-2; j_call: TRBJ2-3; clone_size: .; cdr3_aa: CASSLTSGSGRAITQYF
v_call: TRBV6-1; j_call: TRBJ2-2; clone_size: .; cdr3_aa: CASSGIAGELELFF
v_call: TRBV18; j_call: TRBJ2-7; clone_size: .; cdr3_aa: CASSPGEGDEQYF
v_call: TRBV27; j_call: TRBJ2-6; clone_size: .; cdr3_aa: CASSLTGPGANVLTF
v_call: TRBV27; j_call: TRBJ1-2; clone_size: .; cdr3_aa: CASSPTGVAYGYTF
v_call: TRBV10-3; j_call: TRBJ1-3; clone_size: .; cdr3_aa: CAIRQGSEGNTIYF
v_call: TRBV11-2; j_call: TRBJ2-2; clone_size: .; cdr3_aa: CASSYMRQTGELFF
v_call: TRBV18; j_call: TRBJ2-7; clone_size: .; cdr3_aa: CASSPPHSFYEQYF
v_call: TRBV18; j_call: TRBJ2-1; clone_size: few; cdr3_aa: CASSRTSGKGNEQFF
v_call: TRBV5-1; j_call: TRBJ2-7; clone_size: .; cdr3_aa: CASSLDQATSYEQYF
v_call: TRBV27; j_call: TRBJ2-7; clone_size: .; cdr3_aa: CASSDRLSSYEQYF
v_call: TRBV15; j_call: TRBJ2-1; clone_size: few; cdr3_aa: CATSRWMTGQARHEQFF
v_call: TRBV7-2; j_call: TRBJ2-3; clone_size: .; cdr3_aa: CASSLTRASTDTQYF
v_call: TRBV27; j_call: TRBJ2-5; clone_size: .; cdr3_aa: CASRAWEYQETQYF
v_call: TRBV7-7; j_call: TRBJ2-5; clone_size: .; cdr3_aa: CASSKGLAGIRETQYF
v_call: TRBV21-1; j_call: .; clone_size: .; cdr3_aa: CASSKVDRVEQYF
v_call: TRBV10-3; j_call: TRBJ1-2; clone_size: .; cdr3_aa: CAIMARGDGYTF
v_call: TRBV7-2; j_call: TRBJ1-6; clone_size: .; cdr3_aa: CASKRDRGSPLHF
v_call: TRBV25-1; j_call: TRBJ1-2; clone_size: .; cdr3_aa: CASSGTDRTYGYTF
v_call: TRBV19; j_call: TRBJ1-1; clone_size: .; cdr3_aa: CASSLGTGRDTEAFF
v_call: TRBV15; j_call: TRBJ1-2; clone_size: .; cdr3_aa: CATSRGPPGGDDGYTF
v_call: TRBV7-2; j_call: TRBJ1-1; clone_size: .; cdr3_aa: CASRLTGNTEAFF
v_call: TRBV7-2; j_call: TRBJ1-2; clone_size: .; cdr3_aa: CASSLLGNYGYTF
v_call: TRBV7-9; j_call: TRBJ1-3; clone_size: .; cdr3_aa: CASSLETSGNTIYF
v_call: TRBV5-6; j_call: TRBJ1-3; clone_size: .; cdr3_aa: CASSLGRADTMYF
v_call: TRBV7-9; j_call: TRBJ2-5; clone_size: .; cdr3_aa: CASSRGQAETQYF
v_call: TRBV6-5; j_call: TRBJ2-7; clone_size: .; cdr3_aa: CASSLMREAGEQYF
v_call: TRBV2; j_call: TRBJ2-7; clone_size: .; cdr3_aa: CASNIGSSGTNYEQYF
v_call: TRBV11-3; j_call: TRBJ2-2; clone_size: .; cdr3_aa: CASSPQAGIGELFF
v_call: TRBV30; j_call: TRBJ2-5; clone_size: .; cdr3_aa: CAWSEQGSQETQYF
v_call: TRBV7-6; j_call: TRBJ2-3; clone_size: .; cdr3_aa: CASSKAASGVGDTQYF
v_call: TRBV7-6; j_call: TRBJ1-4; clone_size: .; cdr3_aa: CASSSGQGGEKLFF
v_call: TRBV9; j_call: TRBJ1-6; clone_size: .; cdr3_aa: CASSVEGTGNSPLHF